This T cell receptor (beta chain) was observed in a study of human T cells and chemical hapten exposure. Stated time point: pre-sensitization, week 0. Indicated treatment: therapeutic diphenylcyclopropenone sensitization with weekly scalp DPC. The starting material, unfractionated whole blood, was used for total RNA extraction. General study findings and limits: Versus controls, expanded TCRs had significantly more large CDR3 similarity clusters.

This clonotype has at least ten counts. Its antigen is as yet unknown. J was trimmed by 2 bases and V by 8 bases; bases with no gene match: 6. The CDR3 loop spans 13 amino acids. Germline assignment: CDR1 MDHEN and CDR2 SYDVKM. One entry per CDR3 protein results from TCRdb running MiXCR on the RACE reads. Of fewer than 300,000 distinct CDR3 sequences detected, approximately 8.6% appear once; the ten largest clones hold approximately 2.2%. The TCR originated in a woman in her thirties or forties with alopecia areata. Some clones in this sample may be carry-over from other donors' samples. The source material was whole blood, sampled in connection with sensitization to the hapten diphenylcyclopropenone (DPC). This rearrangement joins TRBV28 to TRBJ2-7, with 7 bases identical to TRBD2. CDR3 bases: TGTGCCAGCGGGGGGGACGGACCCTACGAGCAGTACTTC. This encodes CASGGDGPYEQYF.